One T cell receptor beta chain is described in this entry. Its antigen remains unknown. Germline loops: CDR1 SQVTM, CDR2 ANQGSEA. This CDR3 is built from 12 residues. The V end lost 4 bases, the J end lost 4 bases, and 10 bases lay between the germline ends. The method was immunoSEQ multiplex PCR; TCRdb's version includes in-frame clones alone and lacks a portion of them. This table has about 210,000 clones, 85% to 95% appearing once. These data belong to a study of T cell responses to AZD1222 COVID-19 vaccine. Study-wide points: Two AZD1222 doses significantly raised spike-specific TCR breadth and depth over controls. The reported proportion of spike-specific TCRs targeting unmutated variant regions was nearly half.

Sequenced material: peripheral blood, taken on day 0 of AZD1222 vaccination. This TCR came from an adult in good health. The rearrangement joins TRBV29-1 to TRBJ1-1; a possible D gene is TRBD1 (5 bases). The CDR3 nucleotides read TGCAGCGTTGGGGCGGGGGGCACTGAAGCTTTCTTT. This sequence encodes CSVGAGGTEAFF.